This TCR beta chain was sequenced in a study of T cells after yellow fever vaccination. Study results and limitations: Some clonotypes were seen in both the CD4 and the CD8 compartments. These made up a small share and likely arose from convergent recombination. Reappearing after the booster were most of the clones from primary vaccination (about 96% CD4, approximately 85% CD8).

Worth noting for this clonotype: Its antigen is not identified.

Template switching with 5'RACE generated the TCR cDNA and added a universal primer site and UMIs. TCRdb analysed the 5' RACE reads with MiXCR anew, one entry per CDR3 protein. The sample carries 250,000 to 350,000 distinct CDR3 sequences, 3.5% to 4.5% recorded once. The CDR3 runs 14 residues. From germline, CDR1 is DFQATT and CDR2 SNEGSKA (reference sequence). The V and J ends lost 7 bases and 12 bases, in that order; junction bases with no gene match: 15. The clonotype originates from a man between 18 and 29 years old who received the YFV17D yellow fever vaccine. Sample: PBMCs, taken 15 days after the yellow fever booster vaccination. V gene TRBV20-1 combines with J gene TRBJ2-1; TRBD2 matches 10 bases. As DNA, the CDR3 is TGCAGTGTCACCCGTGGTAGCGGGGGGAGGGTGCAGTTCTTC. This codes for CSVTRGSGGRVQFF.